This T cell receptor (beta chain) was found in a study of early stage breast cancer tumors. Findings and limits, study-wide: Tumors had about 2.5-fold higher T cell density and higher clonality than adjacent normal breast tissue. Unsorted bulk genomic DNA sequencing lacked pairing and functional marker data.

Repertoires were generated with immunoSEQ multiplex PCR, while TCRdb's copy carries only in-frame clones and drops some. The data contain fewer than 35,000 clones, 55% to 75% of them singletons. Note on this clone: The antigen is undetermined.

Material for sequencing was blood. The sequence was obtained from a person in their fifties with breast cancer.

CDR3 in amino acids: CASGRRQGSLLNEQYF. In nucleotides, the CDR3 is TGTGCTAGTGGCCGCCGCCAGGGGTCACTTTTGAACGAGCAGTACTTC. This chain uses TRBV12-5 with TRBJ2-7; D is possibly TRBD1 (6 bases). CDR1 is LGHNT and CDR2 is FRNRAP in the germline V gene. The CDR3 length is 16 residues. V was clipped by 6 bases and J by 5 bases, with 23 bases between them. Full variable domain (remainder filled in from reference TRBV12-5 and TRBJ2-7): DARVTQTPRHKVTEMGQEVTMRCQPILGHNTVFWYRQTMMQGLELLAYFRNRAPLDDSGMPKDRFSAEMPDATLATLKIQPSEPRDSAVYFCASGRRQGSLLNEQYFGPGTRLTVT.